The sequence of this T cell receptor beta chain was determined in a study of prognosis after radiotherapy for stage I lung cancer (dated by TCRdb to the early 2020s). Background for the entire study: Between early 2018 and 2019, more than 15 stage I NSCLC patients were enrolled in Nanjing, China. Under 15 cases involved newly diagnosed primary stage I lung tumors, and roughly 5 involved oligometastatic NSCLC subsequent to surgical resection of the primary tumor. Every patient was deemed medically inoperable, roughly twelve because of comorbidities and seven or eight because they refused surgery. The cohort comprised over ten men and five or six women with a median age of 74.5 years, ranging from about 53 to 85 years. Some 11 patients had adenocarcinoma and 6 or 7 had squamous cell carcinoma as the tumor histology. SBRT was delivered in 3 to 5 fractions with a biologically effective dose of at least 100 Gy, and image-guided IMRT or VMAT was used for delivery. Concurrent therapy was not administered to any patient alongside SBRT. Four of the 19 patients developed distant metastases after SBRT, at a median of around seven months; the other 15 showed no significant progression. Peripheral blood TCR beta repertoires were profiled in stage I NSCLC patients before and after stereotactic body radiotherapy, and the repertoires were related to distant failure. For each of the approximately 20 patients, one blood sample was taken before SBRT and one after, so the study sequenced around 40 samples in total. General findings and caveats noted by the study authors: No determination of tumor specificity was made for expanded TCR clones. Differences in TRBV and TRBJ usage frequencies by metastasis status were reportedly observed in two V genes at baseline and in 8 to 10 V and two J genes after SBRT. None of the reported P values were adjusted for multiple comparisons. Post-SBRT Shannon entropy and its change from baseline were lower in patients who developed distant metastases; baseline Shannon entropy was not associated with metastases. A decrease in unique TCR clone counts was observed after SBRT (median roughly 10,000 before versus more than 6,000 after; Wilcoxon paired P=0.011). The study was limited by the small cohort and short follow-up, and independent validation of the study findings is required.

This clonotype is considered medium-sized (0.01 to 0.1%). No cognate antigen has been identified for it. Nothing much larger sits one base from this clone, and base qualities are not available. The CDR3 runs 17 amino acids, cysteine and phenylalanine included. The retained sequence is limited to the CDR3, 51 bases, with the frame set at the first base. Looking up the germline V gene yields CDR1 MDHEN and CDR2 SYDVKM. V is shortened by 3 bases, J by 2 bases, and the region joining them spans 16 bases. All patients had node-negative disease on CT and PET/CT, and none had a history of other malignancies or prior chemotherapy or radiotherapy. At each of the two time points, about 6 milliliters of peripheral venous blood were collected into EDTA tubes. PBMCs were isolated by Ficoll-Paque Plus density-gradient centrifugation. Samples were stored at -80°C immediately after collection until analysis. Two rounds of multiplex PCR were performed to amplify the TCR beta CDR3 region from genomic DNA. In the first round of PCR, primers specific to each TRBV and TRBJ gene were used, and the primer sequences are filed in Chinese patent CN105087789A. Universal primers were used in the second PCR round. The Roche High Pure PCR Template Preparation Kit was used to extract genomic DNA from the frozen PBMCs. The libraries underwent paired-end sequencing with 151 bp reads on an Illumina HiSeq 3000. Turning to the authors' computational methods: CutAdapt was used to discard raw reads that did not contain the multiplex PCR primer sequences. Using PEAR, the high-quality paired reads were merged into contigs. MiXCR assigned TRB V, D and J gene segments to each contig by aligning to reference sequences. CDR3 sequences were clustered by base quality and sequence similarity to remove sequencing errors. Shannon entropy, normalized by the natural log of the productive TCR sequence number, served as the measure of diversity. One minus Shannon entropy divided by the natural log of the number of unique clonotypes was used as the definition of clonality. Progression-free survival cut-offs for repertoire metrics were chosen using the Youden index of ROC curves, with analyses run in R 3.5.3. The public reads were reprocessed in TCRdb via fastp at Q25 and MiXCR, keeping in-frame beta chains. Entries are consolidated by CDR3 protein sequence, retaining the most common genes and DNA. TCRdb, not the original authors, processed these V and J calls. The sample table shows fewer than 25,000 distinct CDR3 sequences, and approximately 43% are seen once. The ten biggest clones cover approximately 34% of the sample.

The chain links TRBV28 with TRBJ2-2; a tentative D match to TRBD2 spans 6 bases. The specimen comprised PBMCs, sampled before or after stereotactic body radiation therapy (not recorded which). The TCR originated in a donor over 45 with non-small cell lung cancer. The DNA reads TGTGCCAGCAGTTTCATTGGGGCGGGACTTAACACCGGGGAGCTGTTTTTT. This gives the protein CASSFIGAGLNTGELFF.